This T cell receptor beta chain was obtained from a study of shared clonotypes between healthy human individuals. The CDR3 is 16 residues long. CDR1 is MNHEY, CDR2 SMNVEV, per germline (reference sequence). After removal of 4 bases from V and 8 bases from J, the junction contained 10 bases not matched to a gene. Repertoires were generated with immunoSEQ multiplex PCR, while TCRdb's copy carries only in-frame clones and drops some. The sample has roughly 2,300,000 clones, under 95% seen once. The TCR comes from a man aged 18-30 years in good health. Some clones in this sample may be carry-over from other donors' samples. This chain links TRBV27 with TRBJ2-1; TRBD2 agrees at 11 bases. The sequenced sample consisted of naive CD4+ T cells from PBMCs. Regarding subset: CD45RA+ positively selected. Here the CDR3 reads CASSYKTSGTLDEQFF. For the CDR3, the DNA is TGTGCCAGCAGTTATAAGACTAGCGGGACTCTGGATGAGCAGTTCTTC.